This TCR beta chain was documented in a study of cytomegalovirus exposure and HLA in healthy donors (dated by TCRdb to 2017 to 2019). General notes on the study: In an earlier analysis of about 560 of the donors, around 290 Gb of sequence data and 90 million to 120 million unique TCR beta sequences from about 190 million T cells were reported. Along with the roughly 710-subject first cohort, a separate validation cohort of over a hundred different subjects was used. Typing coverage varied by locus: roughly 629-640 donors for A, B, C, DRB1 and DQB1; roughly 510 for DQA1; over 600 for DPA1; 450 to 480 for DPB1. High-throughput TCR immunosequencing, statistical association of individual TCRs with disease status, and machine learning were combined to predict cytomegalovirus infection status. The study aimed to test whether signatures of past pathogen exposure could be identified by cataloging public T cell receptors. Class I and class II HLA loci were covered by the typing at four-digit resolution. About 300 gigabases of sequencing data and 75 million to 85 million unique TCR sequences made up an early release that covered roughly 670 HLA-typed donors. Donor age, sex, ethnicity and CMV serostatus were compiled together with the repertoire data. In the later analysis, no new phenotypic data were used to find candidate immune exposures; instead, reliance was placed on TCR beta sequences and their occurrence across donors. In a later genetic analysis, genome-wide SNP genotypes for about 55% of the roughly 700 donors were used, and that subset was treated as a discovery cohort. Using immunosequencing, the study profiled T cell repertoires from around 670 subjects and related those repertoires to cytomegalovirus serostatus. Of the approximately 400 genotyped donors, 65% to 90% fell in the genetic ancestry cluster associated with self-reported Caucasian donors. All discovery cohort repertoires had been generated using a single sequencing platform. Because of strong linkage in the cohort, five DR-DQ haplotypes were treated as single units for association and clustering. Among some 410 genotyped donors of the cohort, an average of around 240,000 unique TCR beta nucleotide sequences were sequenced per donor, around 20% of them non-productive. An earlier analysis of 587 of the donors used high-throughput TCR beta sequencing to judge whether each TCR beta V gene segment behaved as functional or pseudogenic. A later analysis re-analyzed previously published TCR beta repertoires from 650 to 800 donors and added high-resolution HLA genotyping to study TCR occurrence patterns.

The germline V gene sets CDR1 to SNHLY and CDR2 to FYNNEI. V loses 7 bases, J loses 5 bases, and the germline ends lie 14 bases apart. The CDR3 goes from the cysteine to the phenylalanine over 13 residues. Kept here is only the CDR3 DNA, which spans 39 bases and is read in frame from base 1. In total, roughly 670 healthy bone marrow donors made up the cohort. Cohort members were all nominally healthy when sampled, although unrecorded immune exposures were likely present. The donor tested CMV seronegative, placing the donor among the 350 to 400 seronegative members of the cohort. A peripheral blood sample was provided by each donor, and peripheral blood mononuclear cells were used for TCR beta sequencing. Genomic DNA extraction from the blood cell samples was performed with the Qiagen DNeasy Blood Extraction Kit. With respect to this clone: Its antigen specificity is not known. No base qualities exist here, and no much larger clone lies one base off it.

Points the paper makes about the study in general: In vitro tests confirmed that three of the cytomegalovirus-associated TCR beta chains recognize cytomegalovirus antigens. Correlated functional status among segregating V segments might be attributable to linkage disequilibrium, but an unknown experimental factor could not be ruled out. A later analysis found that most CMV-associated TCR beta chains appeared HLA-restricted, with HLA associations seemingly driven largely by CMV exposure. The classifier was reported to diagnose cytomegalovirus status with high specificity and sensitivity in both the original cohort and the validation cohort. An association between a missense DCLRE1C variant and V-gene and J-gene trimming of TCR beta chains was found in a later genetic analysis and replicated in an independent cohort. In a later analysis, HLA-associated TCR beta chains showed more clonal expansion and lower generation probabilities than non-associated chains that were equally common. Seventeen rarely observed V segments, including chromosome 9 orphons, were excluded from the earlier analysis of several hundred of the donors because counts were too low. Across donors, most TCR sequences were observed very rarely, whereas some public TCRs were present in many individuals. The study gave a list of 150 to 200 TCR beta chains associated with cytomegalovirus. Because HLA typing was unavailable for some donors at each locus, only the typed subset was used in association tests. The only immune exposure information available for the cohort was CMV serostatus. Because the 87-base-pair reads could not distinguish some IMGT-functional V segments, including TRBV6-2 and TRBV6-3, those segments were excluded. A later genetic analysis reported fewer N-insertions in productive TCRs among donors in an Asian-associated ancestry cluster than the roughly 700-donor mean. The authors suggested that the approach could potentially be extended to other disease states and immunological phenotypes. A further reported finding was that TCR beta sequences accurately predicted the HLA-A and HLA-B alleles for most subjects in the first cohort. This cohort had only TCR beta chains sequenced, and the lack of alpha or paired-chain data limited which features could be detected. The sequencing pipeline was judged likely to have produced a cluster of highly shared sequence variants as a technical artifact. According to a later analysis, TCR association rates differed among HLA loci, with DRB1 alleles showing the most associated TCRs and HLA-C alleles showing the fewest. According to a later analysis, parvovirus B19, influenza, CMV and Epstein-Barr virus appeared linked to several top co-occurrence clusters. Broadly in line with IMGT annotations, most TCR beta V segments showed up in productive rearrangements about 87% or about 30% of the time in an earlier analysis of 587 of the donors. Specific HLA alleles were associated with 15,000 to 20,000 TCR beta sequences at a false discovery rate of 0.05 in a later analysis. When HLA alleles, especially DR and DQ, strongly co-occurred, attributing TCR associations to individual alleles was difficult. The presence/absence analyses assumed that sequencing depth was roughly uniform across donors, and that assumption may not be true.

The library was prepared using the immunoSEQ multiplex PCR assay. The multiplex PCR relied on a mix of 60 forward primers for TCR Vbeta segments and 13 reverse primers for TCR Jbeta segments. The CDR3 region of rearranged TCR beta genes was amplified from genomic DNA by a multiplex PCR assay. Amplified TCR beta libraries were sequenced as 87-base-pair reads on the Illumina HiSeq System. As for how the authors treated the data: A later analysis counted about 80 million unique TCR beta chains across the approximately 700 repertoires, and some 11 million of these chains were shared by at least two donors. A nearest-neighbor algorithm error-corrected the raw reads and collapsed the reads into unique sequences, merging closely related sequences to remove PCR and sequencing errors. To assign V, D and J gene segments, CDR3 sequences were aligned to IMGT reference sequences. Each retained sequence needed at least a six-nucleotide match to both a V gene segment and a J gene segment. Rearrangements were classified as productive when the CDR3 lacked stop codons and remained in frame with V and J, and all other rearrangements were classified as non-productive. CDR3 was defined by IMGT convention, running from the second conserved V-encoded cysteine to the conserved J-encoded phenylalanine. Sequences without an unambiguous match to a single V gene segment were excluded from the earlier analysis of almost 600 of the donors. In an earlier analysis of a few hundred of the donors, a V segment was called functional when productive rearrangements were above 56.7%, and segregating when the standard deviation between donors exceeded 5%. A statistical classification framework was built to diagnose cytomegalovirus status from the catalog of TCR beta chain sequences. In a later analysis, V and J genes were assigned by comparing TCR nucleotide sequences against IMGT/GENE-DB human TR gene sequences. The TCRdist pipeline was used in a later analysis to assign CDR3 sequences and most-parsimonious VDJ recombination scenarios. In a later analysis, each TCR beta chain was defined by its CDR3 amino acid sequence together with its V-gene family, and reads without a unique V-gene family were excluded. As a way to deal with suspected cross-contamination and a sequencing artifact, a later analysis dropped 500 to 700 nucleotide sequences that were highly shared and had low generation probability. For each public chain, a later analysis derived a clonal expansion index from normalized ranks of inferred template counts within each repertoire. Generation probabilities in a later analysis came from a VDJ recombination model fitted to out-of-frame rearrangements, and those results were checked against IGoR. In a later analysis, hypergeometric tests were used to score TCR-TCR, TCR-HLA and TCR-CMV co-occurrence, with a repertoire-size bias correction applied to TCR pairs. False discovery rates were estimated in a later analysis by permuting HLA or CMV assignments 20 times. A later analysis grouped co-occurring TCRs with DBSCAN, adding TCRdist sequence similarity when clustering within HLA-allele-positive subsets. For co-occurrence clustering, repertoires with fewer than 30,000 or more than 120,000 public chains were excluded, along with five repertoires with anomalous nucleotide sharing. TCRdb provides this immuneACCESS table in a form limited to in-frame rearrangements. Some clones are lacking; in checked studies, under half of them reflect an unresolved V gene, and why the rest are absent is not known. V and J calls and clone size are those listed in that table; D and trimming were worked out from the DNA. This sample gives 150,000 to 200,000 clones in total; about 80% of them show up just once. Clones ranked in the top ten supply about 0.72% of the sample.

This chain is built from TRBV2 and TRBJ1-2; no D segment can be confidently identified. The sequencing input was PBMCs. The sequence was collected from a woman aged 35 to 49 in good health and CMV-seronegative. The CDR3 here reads CASTDSSGYGYTF. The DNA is TGTGCCAGCACTGACTCTTCGGGGTATGGCTACACCTTC.